The TCR beta chain described here comes from a study of shared clonotypes between healthy human individuals. Broader study findings: A handful of donors showed sharing of about 5.5% of naive CD4 clonotypes.

Only in-frame clones appear in the TCRdb table, and some are missing; sequencing was by immunoSEQ multiplex PCR. The sample records over 2 million clones, roughly 94% being singletons. About this clone: Its specificity is unknown.

It was into CD45RA+ naive and CD45RA-negative memory subsets that the CD4+ cells were split. Germline lookup yields CDR1 SGHRS and CDR2 YFSETQ. V was shortened by 4 bases and J by 2 bases, with 12 bases between the two germline ends. This CDR3 spans 15 amino acids. The sequencing sample was made of naive CD4+ T cells sorted from blood. Indicated subset: CD45RA+ positively selected. J is TRBJ2-2 and V is TRBV5-1; no firm D call. This TCR came from a man between 18 and 35 years old in good health. CDR3 DNA: TGCGCCAGCAGCGTCAGCTTACTTAACACCGGGGAGCTGTTTTTT. This codes for CASSVSLLNTGELFF. Based on the CDR3 plus reference TRBV5-1 and TRBJ2-2, the full variable domain is KAGVTQTPRYLIKTRGQQVTLSCSPISGHRSVSWYQQTPGQGLQFLFEYFSETQRNKGNFPGRFSGRQFSNSRSEMNVSTLELGDSALYLCASSVSLLNTGELFFGEGSRLTVL.